These 25 T cell receptor beta chains were sequenced from one sample in a study of blood T cell repertoires in COVID-19. Here immunoSEQ multiplex PCR was the method, and the copy in TCRdb shows in-frame clones only, minus some. The table has approximately 250,000 clones, about 90% seen once. Sequenced sample: PBMCs or T cells enriched from blood (not recorded which). All receptors derive from a woman aged 30 to 39 with acute COVID-19.

V gene TRBV14 combines with J gene TRBJ1-3, with 9 bases lining up with TRBD1. The CDR3 is made up of 16 amino acids. With 6 bases clipped from V and 3 bases from J, the junction kept 9 bases outside the gene matches. The V gene's germline CDR1 is SGHDN and CDR2 FVKESK. The CDR3 nucleotides are TGTGCCAGCAGGAAGACCGGGACAGGGTATGGAAACACCATATATTTT. Translated: CASRKTGTGYGNTIYF.

The chain joins TRBV19 to TRBJ2-1, with 7 bases matching TRBD1. This CDR3 is built from 12 residues. V lost 3 bases to trimming and J lost 8 bases; unmatched junction nucleotides: 1. CDR1 LNHDA and CDR2 SQIVND come from the germline V gene (reference sequence). The CDR3 sequence is CASSIRGYEQFF. In DNA, the CDR3 is TGTGCCAGTAGTATCAGGGGGTATGAGCAGTTCTTC.

The chain recombines TRBV10-3 with TRBJ1-1; D unresolved. Trimming took off 3 bases at V and 0 bases at J, with 8 bases between the two ends. The V gene's germline CDR1 is ENHRY and CDR2 SYGVKD. The CDR3 runs 14 residues. The CDR3: CAISDEGMNTEAFF. Written as DNA, the CDR3 is TGTGCCATCAGTGACGAGGGCATGAACACTGAAGCTTTCTTT.

This chain uses TRBV29-1 with TRBJ2-5; 8 nucleotides match TRBD2. The CDR3 is 13 amino acids. Trimming at V came to 7 bases and at J to 5 bases, leaving 9 bases not matched to a gene. Per the germline V gene, CDR1 is SQVTM and CDR2 is ANQGSEA. The CDR3 loop is CSGARGEGETQYF. CDR3 bases: TGCAGCGGCGCGCGGGGGGAAGGCGAGACCCAGTACTTC.

This clone was recorded once. This sequence joins TRBV7-8 and TRBJ2-1; TRBD2 matches 10 bases. Germline assignment: CDR1 SGHVS and CDR2 FQNEAQ. The CDR3 has 16 residues. V lost 5 bases, J lost 4 bases, and 8 bases stayed unmatched. The CDR3 is CASSPIAGGLYNEQFF. The CDR3, as DNA: TGTGCCAGCAGCCCCATAGCGGGAGGACTGTACAATGAGCAGTTCTTC.

The genes are TRBV9 and TRBJ2-1; TRBD1 agrees at 8 bases. This CDR3 region has 14 residues. V was clipped by 0 bases and J by 8 bases; unmatched bases: 4. Germline-derived CDR1 and CDR2 are SGDLS and YYNGEE. The chain's CDR3 is CASSVDRGTHEQFF. Written as DNA, the CDR3 is TGTGCCAGCAGCGTAGACAGGGGGACCCATGAGCAGTTCTTC.

The chain has TRBV4-1 and TRBJ2-7, with a weak D call TRBD1 (6 bases). CDR1 and CDR2 (germline): MGHRA, YSYEKL. V was pared by 1 base and J by 2 bases, with 15 bases between. The CDR3 contains 16 residues. The CDR3 sequence: CASSQGVAGAAYEQYF. The CDR3 DNA sequence: TGCGCCAGCAGCCAAGGGGTGGCAGGGGCCGCCTACGAGCAGTACTTC.

This chain connects TRBV7-2 to TRBJ1-2, with D tentatively TRBD1 (5 bases). The germline V gene has CDR1 SGHTA and CDR2 FQGNSA. There are 15 residues in the CDR3. V was shortened by 4 bases and J by 2 bases, with 14 bases between the two germline ends. The CDR3 is CASSSSVGGNYGYTF. In nucleotides, the CDR3 is TGTGCCAGCAGCTCCTCGGTCGGGGGGAACTATGGCTACACCTTC.

The gene calls are TRBV9 and TRBJ2-1, with a possible D match to TRBD2 (5 bases). The V end lost 0 bases, the J end lost 6 bases, and 10 bases lay between the germline ends. CDR3 length: 14 residues. Germline V lookup: CDR1 SGDLS, CDR2 YYNGEE. The CDR3 spells CASSVVSGVNEQFF. The CDR3 nucleotides are TGTGCCAGCAGCGTAGTATCCGGGGTCAATGAGCAGTTCTTC.

Remarks on this clone: The sample has other DNA sequences that encode this CDR3 too. The chain uses TRBV7-9 and TRBJ2-1; 10 bases agree with TRBD2. Germline-derived CDR1 and CDR2 are SEHNR and FQNEAQ (reference sequence). The CDR3 is 16 residues long. V shed 2 bases, J shed 0 bases, and the junction held 1 base outside the gene matches. This CDR3 reads CASSLPSGSSYNEQFF. The CDR3 nucleotides read TGTGCCAGCAGCTTACCTAGCGGGAGCTCCTACAATGAGCAGTTCTTC.

This clone was counted a single time. The V gene is TRBV29-1, the J gene TRBJ2-5, with 10 bases fitting TRBD2. Losses at the gene ends were 3 bases for V and 3 bases for J; bases not matched to a gene: 4. This CDR3 has 14 amino acids. Germline lookup yields CDR1 SQVTM and CDR2 ANQGSEA. CDR3 sequence reads: CSVDTGLAEETQYF. The CDR3 nucleotides are TGCAGCGTTGATACCGGACTAGCGGAAGAGACCCAGTACTTC.

This chain uses TRBV25-1 with TRBJ2-1, with D possibly matching TRBD1 (7 bases). This CDR3 has 14 residues. Trimming took 4 bases from V and 3 from J, leaving 10 bases between them. CDR1 and CDR2 from the germline V gene are MGHDK and SYGVNS. CDR3 region: CASSGGTDYNEQFF. The CDR3, as DNA: TGTGCCAGCAGTGGCGGGACAGACTACAATGAGCAGTTCTTC.

This sequence joins TRBV7-9 and TRBJ2-7, with 7 bases fitting TRBD2. V shed 4 bases, J shed 6 bases, and the junction held 9 bases outside the gene matches. Germline-derived CDR1 and CDR2 are SEHNR and FQNEAQ (reference sequence). There are 14 residues in the CDR3. In DNA form, the CDR3 reads TGTGCCAGCAGCTCTAGAACGGGAGGTGTCGAGCAGTACTTC. Translating gives CASSSRTGGVEQYF. The full variable domain, its missing parts supplied by reference TRBV7-9 and TRBJ2-7, is DTGVSQNPRHKITKRGQNVTFRCDPISEHNRLYWYRQTLGQGPEFLTYFQNEAQLEKSRLLSDRFSAERPKGSFSTLEIQRTEQGDSAMYLCASSSRTGGVEQYFGPGTRLTVT.

V usage is TRBV25-1 and J usage is TRBJ1-2, with 7 bases fitting TRBD1. The CDR3 is made up of 16 amino acids. V was pared by 2 bases and J by 5 bases, with 11 bases of the junction left unmatched. Germline CDR1 MGHDK, CDR2 SYGVNS. CDR3 in amino acids: CASSEMGDRGVYGYTF. The CDR3 DNA is TGTGCCAGCAGTGAAATGGGGGACAGAGGGGTTTATGGCTACACCTTC.

V is TRBV19 and J is TRBJ1-2; D might be TRBD1 (5 bases). CDR3 length equals 14 residues. Germline V lookup: CDR1 LNHDA, CDR2 SQIVND (reference sequence). Trimming took 4 bases from V and 8 from J, leaving 17 bases between them. The CDR3 region has the DNA TGTGCCAGTAGTAGCCCGTTGCGGGGGGGAGGCTACACCTTC. This encodes CASSSPLRGGGYTF.

The chain recombines TRBV2 with TRBJ2-3; 7 bases fit TRBD1. V was clipped by 1 base and J by 1 base; unmatched bases: 2. In germline, CDR1 is SNHLY, CDR2 FYNNEI. This CDR3 is 15 amino acids long. The CDR3 DNA follows: TGTGCCAGCAGTGAAGGACAGGGACGCACAGATACGCAGTATTTT. Translating gives CASSEGQGRTDTQYF.

This chain uses TRBV29-1 with TRBJ2-1; 7 bases align to TRBD1. The junction had 1 base not matched to a gene; V was cut back by 0 bases and J by 5 bases. Germline V CDR1 and CDR2: SQVTM, ANQGSEA. This CDR3 is built from 13 residues. DNA for the CDR3: TGCAGCGTTGAAGAACAGGGGAACAATGAGCAGTTCTTC. It translates to CSVEEQGNNEQFF.

This clone has a single count. This sequence joins TRBV10-3 and TRBJ2-5, with no clear D. This CDR3 spans 13 amino acids. V lost 4 bases, J lost 1 base, and 7 bases lay in between. The germline gives CDR1 ENHRY, CDR2 SYGVKD. The DNA for the CDR3 is TGTGCCATCAGTGGTGTCTCCCAAGAGACCCAGTACTTC. Amino acids: CAISGVSQETQYF.

Only one count was recorded for this clone. The V call is TRBV2, the J call TRBJ1-1; D is ambiguous. V lost 7 bases and J lost 1, with 13 bases in between. The germline CDR1 and CDR2 sequences are SNHLY and FYNNEI. The CDR3 runs 14 residues. CDR3 residues: CASKNPSGNTEAFF. Written as DNA, the CDR3 is TGTGCCAGCAAGAACCCCTCCGGGAACACTGAAGCTTTCTTT.

The chain carries TRBV18 and TRBJ1-4; D not certain. The CDR3 is 16 amino acids. In germline, CDR1 is KGHSH, CDR2 LQKENI. With 3 bases removed from V and 7 bases from J, the gap between germline ends came to 18 bases. The CDR3 nucleotides read TGTGCCAGCTCACCTCTCCGGGGATTGGGGAGTGAAAAACTGTTTTTT. As protein: CASSPLRGLGSEKLFF.

The V gene is TRBV19, the J gene TRBJ1-3; D gene unclear. Trimming took off 3 bases at V and 0 bases at J, with 6 bases between the two ends. CDR1 is LNHDA and CDR2 is SQIVND in the germline V gene (reference sequence). This CDR3 spans 14 amino acids. The CDR3 coding sequence is TGTGCCAGTAGTATCGGGGACTCTGGAAACACCATATATTTT. It translates to CASSIGDSGNTIYF.

This clone was seen a single time. The chain recombines TRBV10-2 with TRBJ2-7; 14 nucleotides agree with TRBD2. V dropped 6 bases and J dropped 4; count of bases not matched to a gene: 8. There are 16 residues in the CDR3. The V gene's germline CDR1 is WSHSY and CDR2 SAAADI. The CDR3 protein is CASSKGLAGGRYEQYF. Written as DNA, the CDR3 is TGCGCCAGCAGCAAAGGACTAGCGGGAGGAAGGTACGAGCAGTACTTC.

The chain combines TRBV5-1 with TRBJ2-1, with 8 bases matching TRBD2. The germline V gene has CDR1 SGHRS and CDR2 YFSETQ. After removal of 0 bases from V and 6 bases from J, the junction contained 8 bases not matched to a gene. The CDR3 runs to 16 residues. This chain's CDR3 is CASSLAGREDSNEQFF. For the CDR3, the DNA is TGCGCCAGCAGCTTGGCCGGGCGGGAGGATTCCAATGAGCAGTTCTTC. The full variable domain, its missing parts supplied by reference TRBV5-1 and TRBJ2-1, is KAGVTQTPRYLIKTRGQQVTLSCSPISGHRSVSWYQQTPGQGLQFLFEYFSETQRNKGNFPGRFSGRQFSNSRSEMNVSTLELGDSALYLCASSLAGREDSNEQFFGPGTRLTVL.

The chain couples TRBV9 to TRBJ2-1, with D possibly TRBD1 on 6 matching bases. Germline CDR1 SGDLS, CDR2 YYNGEE. The CDR3 is 15 amino acids. V lost 0 bases, J lost 7 bases, and 14 bases lay in between. The CDR3 DNA follows: TGTGCCAGCAGCGTAGGCCTAGGGGGAGCGAATGAGCAGTTCTTC. Its translation is CASSVGLGGANEQFF.

V usage is TRBV2 and J usage is TRBJ2-7, with 10 bases lining up with TRBD1. Germline values: CDR1 SNHLY, CDR2 FYNNEI. V lost 7 bases, J lost 2 bases, and 5 bases stayed unmatched. The CDR3 extends over 14 amino acids. As DNA, the CDR3 is TGTGCCAGCACTGGGGGACAGGGGCCCTACGAGCAGTACTTC. The encoded protein is CASTGGQGPYEQYF.